This note documents a single TCR beta chain sequence. Its antigen remains unknown. This record belongs to a study of PD-L1 blockade in urothelial cancer. Across the whole study: Patients initiated atezolizumab around 2014 at 1,200 mg intravenously every 3 weeks. Blood samples had a median of 141,255 T cells, tens of thousands of unique TCRs, and clonality 0.08 to 0.085.

V shed 0 bases and J shed 10 bases, with 19 bases lying between them. Germline V gene data show CDR1 as SGHVS and CDR2 as FNYEAQ. The CDR3 spans 16 residues. Method: immunoSEQ multiplex PCR; TCRdb's copy keeps in-frame clones and lacks some. The repertoire has some 51,000 clones, 88% of them found once; the top ten carry around 2.5%. The time point: peripheral blood 6 weeks after treatment start. The study enrolled patients with locally advanced or metastatic urothelial carcinoma. Whole-study results and caveats: Patients who had durable benefit saw their tumor-associated blood clones expand more at 3 weeks.

V usage is TRBV7-6 and J usage is TRBJ1-3; TRBD1 might be the D (5 bases). This receptor was identified in a man aged 60-69 years with urothelial cancer. Sequencing used PBMCs, obtained around atezolizumab (anti-PD-L1) treatment. The CDR3 reads CASSLAGLSLGQTIYF. Here the CDR3 DNA reads TGTGCCAGCAGCTTAGCGGGACTTTCCCTCGGTCAGACCATATATTTT.